What follows is one T cell receptor (beta chain) and its context. This sample was included in a study of cytomegalovirus exposure and HLA in healthy donors. The overall study: According to later analysis, the same platform produced the 120 or so validation and about 700 first-cohort repertoires.

Some clones are missing from TCRdb's copy, which holds only in-frame ones; the method was immunoSEQ multiplex PCR. The data show just under 65,000 clones, over 90% seen once. J was trimmed by 3 bases and V by 8 bases; bases with no gene match: 11. The CDR3 has 14 amino acids. Germline values: CDR1 SGHRS, CDR2 YFSETQ. The gene calls are TRBV5-1 and TRBJ2-7; 7 bases are a match to TRBD1. The sequencing input was PBMCs. The receptor was isolated from a woman in her late teens or twenties in good health and CMV-seropositive. CDR3 nucleotide sequence: TGCGCCAGTACAAAGGGGGCAGGGTTCTACGAGCAGTACTTC. Translated: CASTKGAGFYEQYF.